This record covers a single TCR beta chain. The antigen is unknown. The data were obtained in a study of cytomegalovirus exposure and HLA in healthy donors. The PCR was carried out with 60 Vbeta primers and 13 Jbeta primers. Clones were sequenced by immunoSEQ multiplex PCR, and TCRdb holds only the in-frame ones, with some missing. The repertoire has 130,000 to 150,000 clones, approximately 82% of them found once; the top ten carry roughly 10%. Whole-study results and caveats: Fewer N-insertions than the 666-donor mean were reportedly shown by an Asian-associated ancestry cluster in a later analysis. The study designated 150 or so TCR beta chains cytomegalovirus-associated.

The TCR originated in a woman in her sixties or seventies in good health and CMV-seropositive. Sequenced material: PBMCs.

The CDR3 DNA is TGTGCCAGCAGCCAGACAGGGGGCCTAAACTATGGCTACACCTTC. Encoded protein: CASSQTGGLNYGYTF. The V call is TRBV7-3, the J call TRBJ1-2; 10 bases are shared with TRBD1. The CDR3 contains 15 residues. In germline, CDR1 is SGHTA, CDR2 FQGTGA. Trimming at V came to 5 bases and at J to 2 bases, leaving 5 bases not matched to a gene.